Shown below are 11 T cell receptor beta chains from a single sample sequenced in a study of human T cells and chemical hapten exposure. Total RNA extraction was carried out from unfractionated whole blood. Individual cDNA molecules (in the library) carried attached unique molecular identifiers. TCRdb itself ran the reads through MiXCR, one entry per CDR3 protein. The profile shows about 120,000 distinct CDR3 sequences, more than 8.5% of them singletons. The sequencing input was whole blood. The receptors were gathered from a human donor in good health. Some clones in this sample may be carry-over from other donors' samples.

The chain employs TRBV5-4 and TRBJ2-6; tentatively, D is TRBD1 (5 bases). Trimming stripped 4 bases from V and 11 bases from J, with 19 bases between. The CDR3 is 15 amino acids. Germline loops: CDR1 SGHNT, CDR2 YYREEE (reference sequence). In DNA, the CDR3 is TGTGCCAGCAGCCCGGACACGACGATCTTGGACGTCCTGACTTTC. This gives the protein CASSPDTTILDVLTF.

This clonotype was seen more than once but under ten times. V usage is TRBV24-1 and J usage is TRBJ1-2; D is unresolved. V lost 2 bases and J 1 base, leaving 10 bases between the germline ends. CDR1 and CDR2 from the germline V gene are KGHDR and SFDVKD. CDR3 length: 15 residues. Here the CDR3 reads CATSDWPFFNYGYTF. CDR3 nucleotides: TGTGCCACCAGTGATTGGCCATTTTTTAACTATGGCTACACCTTC.

This chain links TRBV21-1 with TRBJ1-3; the table assigns TRBD1, which was not confirmed against the DNA. TRBV21-1 is a known pseudogene. The CDR3 is made up of 21 amino acids. As DNA, the CDR3 is TGTGCCAGCAGCAAAGGAAAGACAGGGCCCCCACACCTAAGCTCTGGAAACACCATATATTTT. Translating gives CASSKGKTGPPHLSSGNTIYF.

V is TRBV5-1 and J is TRBJ2-2; perhaps TRBD2 as D (5 bases). CDR3 size: 14 residues. Germline CDR1 SGHRS, CDR2 YFSETQ. Trimming shortened V by 2 bases and J by 2 bases, and 7 bases separated the two germline ends. The CDR3 loop reads CASSFRTNTGELFF. CDR3 nucleotide sequence: TGCGCCAGCAGCTTTCGGACTAACACCGGGGAGCTGTTTTTT. The full variable domain, its missing parts supplied by reference TRBV5-1 and TRBJ2-2, is KAGVTQTPRYLIKTRGQQVTLSCSPISGHRSVSWYQQTPGQGLQFLFEYFSETQRNKGNFPGRFSGRQFSNSRSEMNVSTLELGDSALYLCASSFRTNTGELFFGEGSRLTVL.

This clonotype appeared once. This chain links TRBV4-1 with TRBJ2-1, with TRBD2 matching 7 bases. The CDR3 loop spans 15 amino acids. V was pared by 3 bases and J by 4 bases, with 6 bases of the junction left unmatched. Germline CDR1 and CDR2: MGHRA and YSYEKL. The CDR3 region is CASSQRTRIYNEQFF. DNA of the CDR3: TGCGCCAGCAGCCAGAGGACTAGAATTTACAATGAGCAGTTCTTC.

This clonotype was recorded many times. The chain links TRBV16 to TRBJ1-5, with a possible D match to TRBD1 (6 bases). Germline V CDR1 and CDR2: KGHSY, FQNENV. CDR3 length: 17 residues. Trimming took off 0 bases at V and 1 base at J, with 13 bases between the two ends. The CDR3 DNA reads TGTGCCAGCAGCCAATCGGAGGGGGGGAGGAGCAATCAGCCCCAGCATTTT. Translation: CASSQSEGGRSNQPQHF.

This rearrangement joins TRBV11-3 to TRBJ2-3, with 8 bases matching TRBD1. The CDR3 has 16 residues. CDR1 SGHNT and CDR2 YENEEA come from the germline V gene. The V segment lost 1 base and the J segment 0 bases; nucleotides outside the gene matches: 3. The CDR3 here is CASSLGRQGSTDTQYF. CDR3 sequence (DNA): TGTGCCAGCAGCTTAGGGAGACAGGGGAGCACAGATACGCAGTATTTT.

The table lists this clonotype with many counts. J is TRBJ1-4 and V is TRBV6-5, with 8 bases fitting TRBD1. This CDR3 region has 18 residues. CDR1 is MNHEY, CDR2 SVGAGI, per germline. The trim removed 3 bases at V and 7 bases at J, leaving 16 bases unmatched. The CDR3 sequence is CASSYNPGTGAKGEKLFF. In nucleotides, the CDR3 is TGTGCCAGCAGTTATAACCCCGGGACAGGCGCCAAGGGTGAAAAACTGTTTTTT.

This clonotype was seen only a few times. CDR3 coding DNA: TGCGCCAGCAGCGTAACAGGGGACACCAATCAGCCCCAGCATTTT. Translation: CASSVTGDTNQPQHF. The J gene is TRBJ1-5, the V gene TRBV5-1; 7 bases fit TRBD1. This CDR3 is built from 15 residues. Unmatched junction bases numbered 7, after V lost 4 bases and J lost 3 bases. CDR1 is SGHRS and CDR2 is YFSETQ in the germline V gene.

The J gene is TRBJ2-3, the V gene TRBV20-1, with 9 bases that match TRBD1. The V gene end was trimmed by 4 bases and the J gene end by 6 bases; junction bases not matched to a gene: 14. The length of the CDR3 is 16 residues. The germline gives CDR1 DFQATT, CDR2 SNEGSKA (reference sequence). The CDR3 sequence is CSAIPTGGEGGDTQYF. CDR3 coding DNA: TGCAGTGCTATACCCACAGGGGGCGAAGGGGGCGATACGCAGTATTTT.

This clonotype came up many times. CDR3 sequence reads: CASSLDRYNEQFF. The CDR3 nucleotides read TGTGCCAGCAGCTTAGACCGCTACAATGAGCAGTTCTTC. The rearrangement joins TRBV11-2 to TRBJ2-1; D remains unclear. The V end was cut by 0 bases, the J end by 3 bases, with 3 bases between. CDR3 size: 13 residues. Germline-derived CDR1 and CDR2 are SGHAT and FQNNGV.